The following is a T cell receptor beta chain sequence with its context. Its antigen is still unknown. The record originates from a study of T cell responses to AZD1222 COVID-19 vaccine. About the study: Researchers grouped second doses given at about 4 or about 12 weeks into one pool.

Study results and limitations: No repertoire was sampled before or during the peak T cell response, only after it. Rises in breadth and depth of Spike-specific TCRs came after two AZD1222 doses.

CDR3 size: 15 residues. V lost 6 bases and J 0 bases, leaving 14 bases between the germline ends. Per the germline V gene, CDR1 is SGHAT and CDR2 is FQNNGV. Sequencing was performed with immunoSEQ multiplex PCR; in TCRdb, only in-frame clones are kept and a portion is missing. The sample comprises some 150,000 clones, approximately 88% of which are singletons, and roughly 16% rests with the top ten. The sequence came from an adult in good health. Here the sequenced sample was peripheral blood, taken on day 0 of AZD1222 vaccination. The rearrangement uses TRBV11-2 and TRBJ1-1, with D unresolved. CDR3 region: CASRPFAVMNTEAFF. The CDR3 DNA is TGTGCCAGCAGGCCGTTTGCGGTCATGAACACTGAAGCTTTCTTT.